This T cell receptor beta chain was obtained from a study of blood T cell repertoires in COVID-19. On the study more broadly: The study drew acute and convalescent COVID-19 samples from the United States, Italy and Spain. The analysed material was cDNA or gDNA that came from T cells, B-cell-depleted T cells, or PBMCs.

CDR3 length: 17 amino acids. J gave up 2 bases and V 7 bases, and 15 bases lay outside the gene matches. CDR1 is MDHEN, CDR2 SYDVKM, per germline. Under the authors' procedure: The assay estimated nucleated cells by amplifying reference gene primers. The repertoire was sequenced with immunoSEQ multiplex PCR; TCRdb's copy has only in-frame clones and lacks some. That table gives V, J and clone size, and the DNA gave D and trimming. The sample holds a few hundred thousand clones, roughly nine tenths seen once. This clonotype was obtained from a man aged 55 to 70 with acute or convalescent COVID-19. Material: peripheral blood. The chain joins TRBV28 to TRBJ1-2, with 8 bases that match TRBD1. For the CDR3, the DNA is TGTGCCAGCACCACCGCCATGAGGGACAGGATAAACTATGGCTACACCTTC. Translated, it gives CASTTAMRDRINYGYTF.